This T cell receptor (beta chain) was observed in a study of early T cells in non-severe SARS-CoV-2 infection. Germline V CDR1 and CDR2: LGHDT, YNNKEL (reference sequence). CDR3 size: 16 residues. The ends were cut back, 4 bases at V and 0 bases at J, with 12 bases in the middle. This clonotype was counted at least ten times. Unique molecular identifiers were added to individual cDNA molecules. Each CDR3 protein is one row after TCRdb ran MiXCR on the 5' RACE reads. The sample lists about 26,000 distinct CDR3 sequences, 3.5% to 4.5% occurring once. The receptor's source is an adult who was a healthcare worker with PCR-confirmed SARS-CoV-2 infection or an uninfected control (not recorded which). The sequencing input was whole blood. The chain uses TRBV3-1 and TRBJ2-2; no clear D gene. CDR3 region: CASSPRQLTNTGELFF. CDR3 nucleotide sequence: TGTGCCAGCAGCCCAAGGCAGCTAACGAACACCGGGGAGCTGTTTTTT.